These 7 T cell receptor beta chains originate from one sample sequenced in a study of PD-1 blockade in classical Hodgkin lymphoma. Measured with immunoSEQ multiplex PCR; TCRdb has only the in-frame clones, and not every one. The sample consists of approximately 17,000 clones, just under 85% of them appearing once. Following autologous stem cell transplantation, relapse occurred in every patient, and exposure to brentuximab vedotin varied. The CD4+ T cells used were purified from thawed PBMCs through magnetic negative selection. The specimen was CD4+ T cells from blood, collected at baseline. All receptors come from a human donor with classical Hodgkin lymphoma.

The chain joins TRBV4-1 to TRBJ1-4; D is perhaps TRBD1 (6 bases). CDR1 and CDR2 (germline): MGHRA, YSYEKL. Trimming left V 0 bases short and J 5 bases short, with 16 bases between. The CDR3 spans 17 residues. CDR3 in DNA: TGCGCCAGCAGCCAAGATTTCCTCTGGGGGCGGAATGAAAAACTGTTTTTT. It yields the protein CASSQDFLWGRNEKLFF.

The rearrangement joins TRBV9 to TRBJ2-7; no firm D call. Germline lookup yields CDR1 SGDLS and CDR2 YYNGEE. The CDR3 loop spans 14 amino acids. V was clipped by 0 bases and J by 0 bases, with 7 bases between them. The CDR3, as DNA: TGTGCCAGCAGCGTAGGAGTTAACTCCTACGAGCAGTACTTC. Translated, it gives CASSVGVNSYEQYF.

The chain combines TRBV5-1 with TRBJ2-6, with a weak D call TRBD2 (6 bases). This CDR3 comprises 15 residues. CDR1 is SGHRS and CDR2 is YFSETQ in the germline V gene. Trimming stripped 4 bases from V and 2 bases from J, with 10 bases between. This CDR3 reads CASSMGGAGANVLTF. The DNA for the CDR3 is TGCGCCAGCAGCATGGGGGGAGCTGGGGCCAACGTCCTGACTTTC.

CDR3 in amino acids: CASSQEGDGELFF. The CDR3 nucleotides read TGTGCCAGCTCGCAGGAGGGGGACGGGGAGCTGTTTTTT. The V and J genes are TRBV18 and TRBJ2-2; D tentatively fits TRBD1 or TRBD2 (6 bases each). The CDR3 is 13 amino acids. Germline V CDR1 and CDR2: KGHSH, LQKENI. V was cut by 6 bases and J by 7 bases, with 12 bases left in between. The variable domain in full, with the rest retrieved from reference TRBV18 and TRBJ2-2, is NAGVMQNPRHLVRRRGQEARLRCSPMKGHSHVYWYRQLPEEGLKFMVYLQKENIIDESGMPKERFSAEFPKEGPSILRIQQVVRGDSAAYFCASSQEGDGELFFGEGSRLTVL.

The rearrangement links TRBV2 to TRBJ1-4; D unclear. Trimming took off 6 bases at V and 4 bases at J, with 9 bases between the two ends. Germline assignment: CDR1 SNHLY and CDR2 FYNNEI. This CDR3 comprises 13 residues. CDR3 loop: CASRLQFNEKLFF. The CDR3 DNA reads TGTGCCAGCAGACTACAGTTTAATGAAAAACTGTTTTTT.

V and J are TRBV29-1 and TRBJ1-3; D not resolved. Trimming stripped 2 bases from V and 0 bases from J, with 14 bases between. CDR1 and CDR2 (germline): SQVTM, ANQGSEA. The CDR3 covers 16 residues. CDR3 sequence (DNA): TGCAGCGTTGAATGCGCATCCGAAGCCTCTGGAAACACCATATATTTT. Translation gives CSVECASEASGNTIYF.

The chain employs TRBV10-3 and TRBJ2-7; D gene ambiguous. Germline lookup yields CDR1 ENHRY and CDR2 SYGVKD. The CDR3 covers 14 residues. Trimming removed 5 bases from V and 0 bases from J, with 11 bases in between. CDR3 in DNA: TGTGCCATCAGTCACCAGGAAAGCTCCTACGAGCAGTACTTC. It encodes CAISHQESSYEQYF.